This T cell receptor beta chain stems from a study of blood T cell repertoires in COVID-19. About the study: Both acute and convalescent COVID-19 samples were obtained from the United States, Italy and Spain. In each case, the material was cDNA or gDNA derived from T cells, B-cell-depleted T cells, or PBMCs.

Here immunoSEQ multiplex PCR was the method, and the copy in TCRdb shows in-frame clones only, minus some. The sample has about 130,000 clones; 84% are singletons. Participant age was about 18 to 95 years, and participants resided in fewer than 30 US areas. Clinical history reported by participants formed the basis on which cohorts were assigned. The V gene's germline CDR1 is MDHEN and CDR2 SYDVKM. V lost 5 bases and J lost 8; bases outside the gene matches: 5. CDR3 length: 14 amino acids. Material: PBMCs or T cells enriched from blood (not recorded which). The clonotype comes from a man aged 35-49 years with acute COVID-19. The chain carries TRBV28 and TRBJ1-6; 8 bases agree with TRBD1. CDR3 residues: CASSGRQGHSPLHF. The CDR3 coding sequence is TGTGCCAGCAGTGGTAGACAGGGGCATTCACCCCTCCACTTT.